The rows below give T cell receptor beta chains drawn from one sample of a study of blood T cell repertoires in COVID-19. Generated by immunoSEQ multiplex PCR, the TCRdb table keeps only in-frame clones and is missing some. The sample contains around 400,000 clones, around nine tenths of which appear only once. The material sequenced was PBMCs or T cells enriched from blood (not recorded which). These receptors all come from a woman aged 18-29 years who had been exposed to COVID-19. CDR3s include the opening cysteine and the closing phenylalanine or tryptophan. A D gene is named only where the DNA matches it firmly. Clone size is shown for a subset of rows, as once, few, many or a class of expanded clone.

v_gene,d_gene,abundance,j_gene,CDR3aa,CDR3nt
TRBV7-8,.,.,TRBJ2-7,CASSPEPQSYEQYF,TGTGCCAGCAGCCCAGAGCCACAGTCCTACGAGCAGTACTTC
TRBV18,.,.,TRBJ2-7,CASSPGGHEQYF,TGTGCCAGCTCACCAGGGGGCCACGAGCAGTACTTC
TRBV25-1,.,.,TRBJ2-6,CASKYGVKRYVLTF,TGTGCCAGCAAATACGGGGTAAAGAGGTACGTCCTGACTTTC
TRBV9,.,once,TRBJ2-1,CASSPGPGNEQFF,TGTGCCAGCAGCCCCGGACCGGGAAATGAGCAGTTCTTC
TRBV9,.,.,TRBJ2-1,CASSPGGSEQFF,TGTGCCAGCAGCCCGGGTGGGAGTGAGCAGTTCTTC
TRBV20-1,.,few,TRBJ1-4,CSASREKLFF,TGCAGTGCTAGTCGGGAAAAACTGTTTTTT
TRBV29-1,.,.,TRBJ2-5,CSVEVHRQETQYF,TGCAGCGTTGAGGTACACAGACAAGAGACCCAGTACTTC
TRBV18,.,.,TRBJ1-6,CASSPYQNSGYNSPLHF,TGTGCCAGCTCACCCTACCAGAATTCAGGGTATAATTCACCCCTCCACTTT
TRBV28,.,.,TRBJ1-1,CASSSPRAGDTEAFF,TGTGCCAGCAGTTCCCCCCGCGCAGGGGACACTGAAGCTTTCTTT
TRBV9,TRBD1,.,TRBJ1-2,CASSVGLGSTGGLYGYTF,TGTGCCAGCAGCGTAGGGTTGGGTTCAACAGGGGGTCTTTATGGCTACACCTTC
TRBV6-6,TRBD1,.,TRBJ1-4,CASSLQPGQGQGELFF,TGTGCCAGCAGCCTACAGCCGGGACAGGGCCAGGGGGAACTGTTTTTT
TRBV7-9,TRBD2,.,TRBJ2-7,CASSSPRRGGGQNYEQYF,TGTGCCAGCAGCTCCCCCCGTAGGGGCGGGGGGCAAAACTACGAGCAGTACTTC
TRBV20-1,.,.,TRBJ2-2,CSASNGDYTGELFF,TGCAGTGCTAGTAACGGAGATTACACCGGGGAGCTGTTTTTT
TRBV5-1,TRBD2,.,TRBJ2-5,CASSLDPAGGQETQYF,TGCGCCAGCAGCTTGGATCCAGCGGGGGGGCAAGAGACCCAGTACTTC
TRBV28,TRBD1,.,TRBJ1-5,CASSSGSWTGASQPQHF,TGTGCCAGCAGTTCGGGGTCTTGGACAGGGGCCAGCCAGCCCCAGCATTTT
TRBV5-1,.,.,TRBJ2-3,CASSTGITDTQYF,TGCGCCAGCAGCACAGGAATCACAGATACGCAGTATTTT
TRBV10-3,TRBD1,.,TRBJ1-2,CAISDRPGGGYTF,TGTGCCATCTCGGACAGGCCCGGGGGTGGCTACACCTTC
TRBV7-9,TRBD1,.,TRBJ1-2,CASSLGTGGYGYTF,TGTGCCAGCAGCTTAGGGACAGGTGGCTATGGCTACACCTTC
TRBV7-9,.,.,TRBJ2-7,CASSRGEREEYF,TGTGCCAGCAGCCGGGGTGAGAGGGAGGAGTACTTC
TRBV2,.,.,TRBJ2-7,CASSDPDSNEQYF,TGTGCCAGCAGTGATCCGGACAGCAACGAGCAGTACTTC